The clone carrying this T cell receptor beta chain was found a few times. Germline-derived CDR1 and CDR2 are SGHDN and FVKESK. The ends were cut back, 6 bases at V and 2 bases at J, with 5 bases in the middle. This CDR3 region has 13 residues. A sort after the reaction isolated proliferating CFSE-low CD3+CD4+ and CD3+CD8+ responders. This specimen comes from a study of graft-versus-host responses after intestinal transplantation. Study in general: Recipients were all induced with anti-thymocyte globulin, then given tacrolimus and steroids for about 3 years.

This table comes from immunoSEQ multiplex PCR, and its TCRdb copy is limited to in-frame clones, with some not included. This table has 20,000 to 25,000 clones, over 35% appearing once. Study-wide results and limits: Association was observed between peak circulating GvH clone levels and early post-transplant HvG declines.

This clonotype originated in a human patient who received an intestinal transplant. The sample was alloreactive CD4+ T cells from a mixed lymphocyte reaction culture, taken before intestinal transplant. Subset specified: CFSE-low proliferating T cells sorted from roughly six-day pre-transplant mixed lymphocyte reaction (GvH or HvG direction). The rearrangement uses TRBV14 and TRBJ2-6, with unresolved D. The CDR3 reads CASRVAGANVLTF. The CDR3 DNA reads TGTGCCAGCAGGGTAGCTGGGGCCAACGTCCTGACTTTC. Looking up the rest from reference TRBV14 and TRBJ2-6 gives the full variable domain: EAGVTQFPSHSVIEKGQTVTLRCDPISGHDNLYWYRRVMGKEIKFLLHFVKESKQDESGMPNNRFLAERTGGTYSTLKVQPAELEDSGVYFCASRVAGANVLTFGAGSRLTVL.